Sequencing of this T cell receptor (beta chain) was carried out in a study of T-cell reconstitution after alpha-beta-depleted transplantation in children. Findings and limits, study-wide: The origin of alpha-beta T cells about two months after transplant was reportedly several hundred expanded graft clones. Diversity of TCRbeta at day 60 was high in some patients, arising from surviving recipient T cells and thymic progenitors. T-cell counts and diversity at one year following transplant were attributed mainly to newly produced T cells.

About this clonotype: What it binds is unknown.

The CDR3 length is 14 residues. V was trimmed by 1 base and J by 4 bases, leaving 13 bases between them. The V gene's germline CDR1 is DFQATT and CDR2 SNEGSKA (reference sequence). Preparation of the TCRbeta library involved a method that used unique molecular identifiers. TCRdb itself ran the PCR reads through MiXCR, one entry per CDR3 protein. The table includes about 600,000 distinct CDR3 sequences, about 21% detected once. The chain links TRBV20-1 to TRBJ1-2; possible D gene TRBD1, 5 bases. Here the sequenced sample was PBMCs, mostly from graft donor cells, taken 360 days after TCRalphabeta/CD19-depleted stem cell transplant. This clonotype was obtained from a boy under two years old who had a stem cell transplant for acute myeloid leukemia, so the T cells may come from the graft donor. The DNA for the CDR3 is TGCAGTGCTAGAGGGGGTCGACAGCCCTATGGCTACACCTTC. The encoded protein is CSARGGRQPYGYTF.